This TCR beta chain was sequenced during a study of T-cell memory formation after mild COVID-19. Findings and limits, study-wide: Clones that shrank (day 15 to 85) were balanced CD4/CD8, whereas later expanders leaned CD4+. Mainly CM and EM harbored the contracting CD4+ clones; mainly EMRA harbored the CD8+ ones.

As regards this clonotype: As yet, its antigen is unknown.

The CDR3 spans 16 residues. The V end lost 1 base, the J end lost 0 bases, and 10 bases lay between the germline ends. The germline V gene has CDR1 KGHDR and CDR2 SFDVKD. Each CDR3 protein gets one entry after TCRdb re-called the 5' RACE reads with MiXCR. Of over 95,000 distinct CDR3 sequences listed, 20% to 25% were seen once; the top ten hold roughly 37%. The chain links TRBV24-1 to TRBJ2-3; no firm D call. This sequence was found in a man aged 18 to 35 who had mild COVID-19 (a few samples of this study predate the infection). Cell type and time point are not known. The sample was PBMCs or a T cell subset sorted from them (not recorded which). In nucleotides, the CDR3 is TGTGCCACCAGTGATTTTTCCATCACTAGCACAGATACGCAGTATTTT. It codes for CATSDFSITSTDTQYF.